This T cell receptor beta chain stems from a study of blood T cell repertoires in COVID-19. As for the study in general: Whether acute or convalescent, the COVID-19 samples came from the United States, Italy and Spain.

Seattle participants joined during active infection and were tracked over time. In the case of this clone: Other nucleotide sequences from this sample produce the same CDR3.

As handled by the study authors: Amplification from reference gene primers served as the basis for estimated nucleated cell counts. Generated by immunoSEQ multiplex PCR, the TCRdb table keeps only in-frame clones and is missing some. The V and J calls and clone size come from that table; D and trimming were worked out from the DNA. Altogether some 150,000 clones are present, roughly 83% being singletons, with the ten largest covering around 5%. CDR1 is SGHTA and CDR2 is FQGTGA in the germline V gene. CDR3 size: 13 residues. Trimming shortened V by 5 bases and J by 3 bases, and 5 bases separated the two germline ends.

The sequence was collected from a woman aged 70 to 79 with COVID-19, enrolled during active disease. The chain recombines TRBV7-3 with TRBJ2-6; D is uncertain. The sample comprised peripheral blood. This CDR3 reads CASSPSGANVLTF. The CDR3, as DNA: TGTGCCAGCAGCCCGAGTGGGGCCAACGTCCTGACTTTC.